Each of the 21 T cell receptor beta chains below was sequenced from the same sample in a study of blood T cell repertoires in COVID-19. TCRdb's copy holds only in-frame clones and misses some; the assay was immunoSEQ multiplex PCR. The table lists approximately 77,000 clones, approximately 85% of them singletons, with 8% to 10% in the top ten. Sequenced sample: peripheral blood. Source of these receptors: a man aged 45-60 years with COVID-19, enrolled during active disease.

The gene calls are TRBV29-1 and TRBJ1-4; no definite D call. This CDR3 has 16 residues. V lost 4 bases to trimming and J lost 0 bases, with 15 bases between them. Germline assignment: CDR1 SQVTM and CDR2 ANQGSEA. The CDR3 here is CSVGGPGMSTNEKLFF. The CDR3 coding sequence is TGCAGCGTTGGAGGGCCCGGGATGTCAACTAATGAAAAACTGTTTTTT. Full variable domain (missing parts from reference TRBV29-1 and TRBJ1-4): SAVISQKPSRDICQRGTSLTIQCQVDSQVTMMFWYRQQPGQSLTLIATANQGSEATYESGFVIDKFPISRPNLTFSTLTVSNMSPEDSSIYLCSVGGPGMSTNEKLFFGSGTQLSVL.

The chain joins TRBV7-2 to TRBJ1-2, with 10 nucleotides matching TRBD1. The CDR3 length is 15 residues. With 2 bases clipped from V and 7 bases from J, the junction kept 7 bases outside the gene matches. CDR1 and CDR2 (germline): SGHTA, FQGNSA. CDR3 bases: TGTGCCAGCAGCTTAACCGGGACAGGGGTCGCTGGCTACACCTTC. This gives the protein CASSLTGTGVAGYTF.

This rearrangement joins TRBV6-6 to TRBJ2-7, with D possibly TRBD2 on 6 matching bases. The CDR3 covers 16 residues. The germline V gene encodes CDR1 MNHNY and CDR2 SVGAGI (reference sequence). V dropped 0 bases and J dropped 2 bases, with 14 bases sitting between them. As DNA, the CDR3 is TGTGCCAGCAGTTACTCACGGGGACTCGGAGCCTACGAGCAGTACTTC. Its protein product is CASSYSRGLGAYEQYF.

The chain couples TRBV10-2 to TRBJ1-6, with D tentatively TRBD1 (5 bases). Germline CDR1 WSHSY, CDR2 SAAADI. V lost 10 bases to trimming and J lost 9 bases, with 13 bases between them. The CDR3 has 12 amino acids. The CDR3: CATGQNSSPLHF. The CDR3 DNA reads TGCGCCACCGGACAAAATTCTTCACCCCTCCACTTT.

The chain couples TRBV10-3 to TRBJ2-3; D remains unclear. Trimming removed 6 bases from V and 2 bases from J, with 15 bases in between. This CDR3 is 15 amino acids long. The germline V gene encodes CDR1 ENHRY and CDR2 SYGVKD. The CDR3 spells CAIRDRQAVTDTQYF. The CDR3 region has the DNA TGTGCCATCAGGGATCGACAAGCCGTCACAGATACGCAGTATTTT.

The rearrangement joins TRBV9 to TRBJ2-2; possible D gene TRBD2, 6 bases. The CDR3 loop spans 15 amino acids. V was trimmed by 2 bases and J by 2 bases, leaving 10 bases between them. Germline CDR1 SGDLS, CDR2 YYNGEE. The chain's CDR3 is CASSVSGANTGELFF. CDR3 DNA: TGTGCCAGCAGCGTTAGCGGAGCTAACACCGGGGAGCTGTTTTTT.

The chain couples TRBV7-6 to TRBJ2-2; 13 bases are a match to TRBD2. This CDR3 comprises 16 residues. The germline gives CDR1 SGHVS, CDR2 FNYEAQ. V was pared by 5 bases and J by 8 bases, with 8 bases of the junction left unmatched. The CDR3 bases are TGTGCCAGCAGCGGCAGACTAGCGGGAGGTCCGGGGGAGCTGTTTTTT. Its protein product is CASSGRLAGGPGELFF.

This clone was detected only a few times. This sequence joins TRBV28 and TRBJ2-7, with a possible D match to TRBD2 (6 bases). Trimming left V 8 bases short and J 3 bases short, with 20 bases between. Germline V gene data show CDR1 as MDHEN and CDR2 as SYDVKM. The CDR3 sequence is 15 residues long. The CDR3 protein is CASLPPAGGFYEQYF. CDR3 nucleotide sequence: TGTGCCAGCCTTCCCCCAGCGGGTGGGTTCTACGAGCAGTACTTC.

The V call is TRBV28, the J call TRBJ2-1; D is unclear. Trimming cost V 3 bases and J 7 bases, with 13 bases left between them. Germline lookup yields CDR1 MDHEN and CDR2 SYDVKM. CDR3 length equals 14 residues. CDR3 residues: CASSLAPRRNEQFF. In nucleotides, the CDR3 is TGTGCCAGCAGTTTGGCACCAAGGAGAAATGAGCAGTTCTTC.

The chain links TRBV7-9 to TRBJ2-7, with D hard to call. Per germline, CDR1 SEHNR and CDR2 FQNEAQ (reference sequence). V lost 5 bases and J lost 4, with 12 bases in between. The CDR3 sequence is 13 residues long. The CDR3 loop is CASSHGFFYEQYF. CDR3 bases: TGTGCCAGCAGCCACGGGTTTTTTTACGAGCAGTACTTC.

There are a few counts of this clone. The gene calls are TRBV4-1 and TRBJ1-1, with D possibly TRBD1 on 5 matching bases. V was clipped by 3 bases and J by 7 bases, with 15 bases between them. The germline gives CDR1 MGHRA, CDR2 YSYEKL. The CDR3 runs to 14 residues. DNA for the CDR3: TGCGCCAGCAGCCAGGGGGGTCCCAACTTTGAAGCTTTCTTT. It encodes CASSQGGPNFEAFF.

The chain is built from TRBV28 and TRBJ2-1; TRBD1 matches 9 bases. Losses at the gene ends were 0 bases for V and 8 bases for J; bases not matched to a gene: 17. Germline loops: CDR1 MDHEN, CDR2 SYDVKM. The CDR3 is 19 amino acids. This chain's CDR3 is CASSLWDRGGGGSTDEQFF. Written as DNA, the CDR3 is TGTGCCAGCAGTTTATGGGACAGGGGAGGAGGCGGGAGTACCGATGAGCAGTTCTTC.

The rearrangement links TRBV5-1 to TRBJ2-7; 7 bases match TRBD1. The CDR3 is 16 residues long. Trimming took 4 bases from V and 0 from J; bases not matched to a gene: 10. Germline loops: CDR1 SGHRS, CDR2 YFSETQ. The CDR3 DNA is TGCGCCAGCAGCCGCCTTTCGGGACAGAGCTCCTACGAGCAGTACTTC. This gives the protein CASSRLSGQSSYEQYF.

The chain uses TRBV4-1 and TRBJ1-5, with D unresolved. V lost 4 bases, J lost 4 bases, and 8 bases lay in between. This CDR3 region has 13 residues. CDR1 and CDR2 (germline): MGHRA, YSYEKL. The CDR3 is CASSPDGNQPQHF. Written as DNA, the CDR3 is TGCGCCAGCAGCCCCGACGGGAATCAGCCCCAGCATTTT.

Worth noting for this clone: At one of its ends the junction is not consistent with the germline gene, which may arise from a read error. V is TRBV2 and J is TRBJ2-7, with D maybe TRBD2 (6 bases). Germline V CDR1 and CDR2: SNHLY, FYNNEI. CDR3 length equals 11 residues. Written as DNA, the CDR3 is TGTGCCAGCAGTGACCCGGCACCGGGGGTCTTC. Protein: CASSDPAPGVF.

The chain has TRBV4-1 and TRBJ2-7, with TRBD1 as a possible D gene (5 bases). The CDR3 sequence is 15 residues long. Germline-derived CDR1 and CDR2 are MGHRA and YSYEKL. Trimming removed 1 base from V and 0 bases from J, with 10 bases in between. The CDR3, as DNA: TGCGCCAGCAGCCAAGCCAAGACAGTCTCCTACGAGCAGTACTTC. Its protein is CASSQAKTVSYEQYF.

This clone was observed a handful of times. This sequence joins TRBV5-1 and TRBJ2-1; 11 bases match TRBD2. CDR1 is SGHRS, CDR2 YFSETQ, per germline. There are 17 residues in the CDR3. V lost 2 bases to trimming and J lost 6 bases; unmatched junction nucleotides: 10. The CDR3 reads CASSFLAGGPSGNEQFF. As DNA, the CDR3 is TGCGCCAGCAGCTTCTTAGCGGGAGGGCCCTCGGGCAATGAGCAGTTCTTC.

This chain links TRBV12-3 or TRBV12-4 with TRBJ2-7; possibly TRBD2 for D (5 bases). V lost 7 bases and J 1 base, leaving 11 bases between the germline ends. The CDR3 is made up of 13 amino acids. CDR3 in amino acids: CASTWTGSYEQYF. CDR3 DNA sequence: TGTGCCAGCACTTGGACTGGTTCCTACGAGCAGTACTTC.

This sequence joins TRBV25-1 and TRBJ2-7, with TRBD2 as a possible D gene (5 bases). The CDR3 totals 17 residues. Germline V CDR1 and CDR2: MGHDK, SYGVNS. The V and J ends lost 1 base and 3 bases respectively, with 19 bases between them. The CDR3 bases are TGTGCCAGCAGTGAATCCCCCCCTGGAGCCGGGGTCTACGAGCAGTACTTC. This sequence encodes CASSESPPGAGVYEQYF.

This chain uses TRBV5-1 with TRBJ2-7, with D maybe TRBD1 (6 bases). Germline lookup yields CDR1 SGHRS and CDR2 YFSETQ. Deletions cut 6 bases from V and 6 bases from J, with 19 bases between. This CDR3 has 14 residues. The CDR3 nucleotides read TGCGCCAGCAAGTATGGGGGCGCGGCTGGCGAGCAGTACTTC. Its protein is CASKYGGAAGEQYF.

The V call is TRBV19, the J call TRBJ2-1, with 7 bases fitting TRBD2. The ends lost 4 bases at V and 5 bases at J; junction bases unmatched: 8. The CDR3 has 15 residues. The germline V gene has CDR1 LNHDA and CDR2 SQIVND (reference sequence). For the CDR3, the DNA is TGTGCCAGTAGTAGGGTAGCGGGCGGGAACAATGAGCAGTTCTTC. Protein product: CASSRVAGGNNEQFF.